Listed below are T cell receptor beta chains from one sample, sequenced in a study of blood T cell repertoires in COVID-19. Method: immunoSEQ multiplex PCR; TCRdb's copy keeps in-frame clones and lacks some. Of about 220,000 clones listed, under 90% are singletons. The sequenced sample consisted of peripheral blood. Receptors were obtained from an elderly woman with acute or convalescent COVID-19. The CDR3 runs from the conserved cysteine through the conserved F or W.

>TRBJ1-6|TRBV9
CASSVQVINSPLHF
>TRBJ1-5|TRBV5-1
CASSLDAGPNQPQHF
>TRBJ1-4|TRBV6-5
CASSGGGIGEKLFF
>TRBJ1-1|TRBV11-3
CASSRRTVTNTEAFF
>TRBJ1-1|TRBV19
CASSPPTGRGDTEAFF
>TRBJ1-1|TRBV12-3/TRBV12-4
CASSTDRNTEAFF
>TRBJ1-6|TRBV5-4
CASSQDRNRNNSPLHF
>TRBJ2-3|TRBV9
CASSVLVTDTQYF
>TRBJ1-5|TRBV6-5
CASSYSDRAGQPQHF
>TRBJ1-2|TRBV19
CATPPGTGGCNYGYTF
>TRBJ2-7|TRBV5-5
CASSLAGTYEQYF
>TRBJ2-7|TRBV5-4
CASSSGVRDSYYEQYF
>TRBJ1-1|TRBV11-2
CATRTGWRNTEAFF
>TRBJ2-1|TRBV30
CAWSRPGVGSNEQFF
>TRBJ2-7|TRBV28
CASSTLGLRKTYEQYF
>TRBJ2-7|TRBV6-5
CASSYSAQVTYEQYF
>TRBJ1-5|TRBV5-6
CASSTLDRGDQPQHF
>TRBJ2-7|TRBV6-5
CASSQGAAYEQYF
>TRBJ2-7|TRBV29-1
CSVGMNGGYEQYF
>TRBJ1-2|TRBV19
CASSPRGGYSYGYTF
>TRBJ2-2|TRBV18
CASSPPMNTGELFF
>TRBJ2-1|TRBV19
CASKVGGGPSYNEQFF
>TRBJ1-1|TRBV18
CASSPLLTGNTEAFF